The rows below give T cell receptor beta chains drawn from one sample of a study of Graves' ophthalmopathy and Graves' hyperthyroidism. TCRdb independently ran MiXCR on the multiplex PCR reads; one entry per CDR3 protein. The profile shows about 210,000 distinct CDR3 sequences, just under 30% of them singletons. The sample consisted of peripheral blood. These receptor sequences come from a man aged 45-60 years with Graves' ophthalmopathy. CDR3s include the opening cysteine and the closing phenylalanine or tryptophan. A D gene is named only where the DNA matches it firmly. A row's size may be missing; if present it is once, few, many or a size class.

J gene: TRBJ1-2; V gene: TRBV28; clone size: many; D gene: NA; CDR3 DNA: TGTGCCAGCAGTCCCAACAGGGCAGCTAACTATGGCTACACCTTC; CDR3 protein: CASSPNRAANYGYTF
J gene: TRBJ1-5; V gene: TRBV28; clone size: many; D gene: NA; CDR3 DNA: TGTGCCAGCAGACTAGGGAGGCAGCCCCAGCATTTT; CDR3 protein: CASRLGRQPQHF
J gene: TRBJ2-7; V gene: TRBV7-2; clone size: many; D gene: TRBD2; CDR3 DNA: TGTGCCAGCAGCTTAGGAGGGACTAGCGCATACGAGCAGTACTTC; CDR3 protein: CASSLGGTSAYEQYF
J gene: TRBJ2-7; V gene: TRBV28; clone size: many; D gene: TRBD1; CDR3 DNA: TGTGCCAGCAGGAGACAGGGGGACGAGCAGTACTTC; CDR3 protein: CASRRQGDEQYF
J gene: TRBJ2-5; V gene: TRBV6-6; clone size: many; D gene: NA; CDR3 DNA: TGTGCCAGCAGCCGCCTCGATACAGGGTCAGAGACCCAGTACTTC; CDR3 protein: CASSRLDTGSETQYF
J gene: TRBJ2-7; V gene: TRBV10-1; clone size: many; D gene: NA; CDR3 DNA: TGCGCCAGCAGTGAGAAATCCGGGGCGGGCCTCTACGAGCAGTACTTC; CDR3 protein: CASSEKSGAGLYEQYF
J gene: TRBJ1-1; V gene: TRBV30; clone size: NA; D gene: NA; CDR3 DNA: TGTGCCTGGAGCGGAGCCCCGCCTACAGGGCTGGTAGCTTTCTTT; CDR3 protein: CAWSGAPPTGLVAFF
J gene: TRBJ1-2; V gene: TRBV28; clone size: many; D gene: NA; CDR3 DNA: TGTGCCAGCAGTTTAAGCGGGTGGGACTCTAACTATGGCTACACCTTC; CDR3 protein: CASSLSGWDSNYGYTF
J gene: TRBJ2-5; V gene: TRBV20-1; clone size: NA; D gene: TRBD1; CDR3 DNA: TGCAGTACCCCCGGACAGGGGGAAAGTGAGACCCAGTACTTC; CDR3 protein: CSTPGQGESETQYF
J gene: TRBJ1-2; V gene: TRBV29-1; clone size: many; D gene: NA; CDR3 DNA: TGCAGCGCCCGGGATCCTAACTATGGCTACACCTTC; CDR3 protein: CSARDPNYGYTF
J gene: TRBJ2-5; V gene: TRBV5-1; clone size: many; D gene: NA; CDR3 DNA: TGCGCCAGCAGGGGGAGACTGGGTGGCCAACAAGAGACCCAGTACTTC; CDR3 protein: CASRGRLGGQQETQYF
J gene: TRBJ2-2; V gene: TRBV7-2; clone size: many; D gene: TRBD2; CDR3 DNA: TGTGCCAGCAGACAAGCGGGGGACACCGGGGAGCTGTTTTTT; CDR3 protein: CASRQAGDTGELFF
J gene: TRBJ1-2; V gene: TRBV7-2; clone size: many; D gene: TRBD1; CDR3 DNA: TGTGCCAGCAGCTTCGGACAGGGGATCGGTGGCTACACCTTC; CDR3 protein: CASSFGQGIGGYTF
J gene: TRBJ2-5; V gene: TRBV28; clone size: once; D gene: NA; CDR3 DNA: TGTGCCAGCAGTCGTAGTGGACAAGAGACCCAGTACTTC; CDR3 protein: CASSRSGQETQYF
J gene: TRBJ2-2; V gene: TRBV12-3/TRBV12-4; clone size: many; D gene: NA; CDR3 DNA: TGTGCCAGCAGTTTAGCGCTAGCCGGGGAGCTGTTTTTT; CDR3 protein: CASSLALAGELFF
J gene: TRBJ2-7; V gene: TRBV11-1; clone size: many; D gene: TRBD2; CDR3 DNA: TGTGCCAGCAGCTTAGTCCCTAGCGGGAGAGCCTACGAGCAGTACTTC; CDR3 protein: CASSLVPSGRAYEQYF
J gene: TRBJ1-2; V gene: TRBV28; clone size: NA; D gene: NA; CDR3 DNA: TGTGCCAGCTCTCAGGTTAACTATGGCTACACCTTC; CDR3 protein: CASSQVNYGYTF
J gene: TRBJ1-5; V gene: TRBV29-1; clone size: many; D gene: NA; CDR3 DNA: TGCAGCGTTCGGGCAGGGAATCAGCCCCAGCATTTT; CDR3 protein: CSVRAGNQPQHF
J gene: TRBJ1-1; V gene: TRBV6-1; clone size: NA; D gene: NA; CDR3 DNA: TGTGCCAGCAGTCCCCTGACAGGTACTACTGAAGCTTTCTTT; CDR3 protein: CASSPLTGTTEAFF
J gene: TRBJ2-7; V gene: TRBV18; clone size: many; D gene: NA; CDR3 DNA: TGTGCCAGCTCACCAGGGACAACGATCAATCCGTACCACGAGCAGTACTTC; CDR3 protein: CASSPGTTINPYHEQYF
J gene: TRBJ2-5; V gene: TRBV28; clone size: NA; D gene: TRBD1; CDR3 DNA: TGTGCCAGCAACCTTAAGACAGGGGGCGGTAGTAAAGAGACCCAGTACTTC; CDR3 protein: CASNLKTGGGSKETQYF
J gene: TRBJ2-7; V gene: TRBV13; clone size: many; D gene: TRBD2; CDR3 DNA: TGTGCCAGCAGACCCCCGGGACTAGACGGCGAGCAGTACTTC; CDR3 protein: CASRPPGLDGEQYF
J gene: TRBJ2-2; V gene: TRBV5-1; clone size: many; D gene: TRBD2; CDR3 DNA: TGCGCCAGCACCCCCCCGGGACTAGCGGGAAGGGGGGAGCTGTTTTTT; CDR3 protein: CASTPPGLAGRGELFF
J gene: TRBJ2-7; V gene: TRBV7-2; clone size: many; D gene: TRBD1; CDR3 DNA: TGTGCCAGCAGTTCTCGGACAGGAGCTTACGAGCAGTACTTC; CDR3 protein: CASSSRTGAYEQYF
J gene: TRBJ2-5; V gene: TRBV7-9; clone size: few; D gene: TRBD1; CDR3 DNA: TGTGCCAGCAGCCGAGGGACAGTACAAGAGACCCAGTACTTC; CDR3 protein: CASSRGTVQETQYF
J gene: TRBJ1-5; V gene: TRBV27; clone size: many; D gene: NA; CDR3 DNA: TGTGCCAGCAGTTTATACTCCCCGGAGGGACAGCCCCAGCATTTT; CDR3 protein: CASSLYSPEGQPQHF
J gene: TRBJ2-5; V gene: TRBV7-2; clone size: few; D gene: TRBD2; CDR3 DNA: TGTGCCAGCAGCCCCGTGACGGGGGGAGGACACCAGACCCAGTACTTC; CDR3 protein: CASSPVTGGGHQTQYF
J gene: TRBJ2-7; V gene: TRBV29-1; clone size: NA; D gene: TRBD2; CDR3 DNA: TGCAGCGTTGAACGGGAGGGCCCCCACGAGCAGTACTTC; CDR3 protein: CSVEREGPHEQYF
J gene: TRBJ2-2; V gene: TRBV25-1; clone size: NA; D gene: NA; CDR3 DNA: TGTGCCAGAAGTGATTCTTTCGGGCAGGGTCGGACCGAGGAGCTGTTTTTT; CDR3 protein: CARSDSFGQGRTEELFF
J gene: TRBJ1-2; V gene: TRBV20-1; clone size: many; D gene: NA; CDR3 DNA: TGCAGTGCCCGGGTTTGGGGGACCCTCCTCGACTACACCTTC; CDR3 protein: CSARVWGTLLDYTF
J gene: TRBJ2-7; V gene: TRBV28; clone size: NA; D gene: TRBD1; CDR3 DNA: TGTGCCAGCAGTACGCAGACAGGGTCCTACGAGCAGTACTTC; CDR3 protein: CASSTQTGSYEQYF
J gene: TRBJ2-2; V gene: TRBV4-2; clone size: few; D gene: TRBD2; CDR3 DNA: TGTGCCAGCAGCCAACGAGCGGGAACCAACACCGGGGAGCTGTTTTTT; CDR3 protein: CASSQRAGTNTGELFF
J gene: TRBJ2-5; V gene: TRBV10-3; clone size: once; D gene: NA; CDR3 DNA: TGTGCCATCAGGCCAGAACAAGAGACCCAGTACTTC; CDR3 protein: CAIRPEQETQYF
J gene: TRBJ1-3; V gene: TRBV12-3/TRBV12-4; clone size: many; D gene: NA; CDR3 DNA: TGTGCCAGCAGTTTAGAATGGGCCTCTGGAAACACCATATATTTT; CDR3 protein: CASSLEWASGNTIYF
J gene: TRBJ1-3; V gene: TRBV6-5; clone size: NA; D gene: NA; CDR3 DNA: TGTGCCAGCAGTTTAGCCGCGGCTCGGGACACCATATATTTT; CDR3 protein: CASSLAAARDTIYF
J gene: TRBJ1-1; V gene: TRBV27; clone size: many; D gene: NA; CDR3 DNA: TGTGCCAGCCAATTAGGTAGAGGGGGGCCGGGAAGGAACACTGAAGCTTTCTTT; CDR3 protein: CASQLGRGGPGRNTEAFF
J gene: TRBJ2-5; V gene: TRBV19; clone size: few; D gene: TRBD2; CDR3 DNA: TGTGCCAGTAGTATAGCGGGAGGTAAAGAGACCCAGTACTTC; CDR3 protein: CASSIAGGKETQYF
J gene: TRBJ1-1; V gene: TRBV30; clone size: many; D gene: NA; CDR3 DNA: TGTGCCTGGAGTTTGGGGGGGACTGAAGCTTTCTTT; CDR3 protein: CAWSLGGTEAFF